This T cell receptor beta chain was sequenced for a study of T cell repertoires in cytomegalovirus infection. As for the study in general: Shared public TCR beta signatures pointed to both CMV infection and a matching HLA type.

About this clonotype itself: Its target is unknown.

TCRdb independently ran MiXCR on the reads; one entry per CDR3 protein. The sample includes 100,000 to 150,000 distinct CDR3 sequences, 20% to 30% seen only once; the top ten take 30% to 40%. Between the trimmed V and J ends, which lost 3 bases and 2 bases, there was a span of 15 bases. From germline, CDR1 is SGHDT and CDR2 YYEEEE. CDR3 length equals 16 residues. This chain links TRBV5-6 with TRBJ1-5; perhaps TRBD1 as D (5 bases). Sequencing input: PBMCs, sequenced either directly or after in vitro stimulation (not recorded which). This TCR was sampled from a human donor in good health (CMV status not recorded). Some clones in this sample may be carry-over from other donors' samples. For the CDR3, the DNA is TGTGCCAGCAGCTACTTTGGGAGGGGAGGCAATCAGCCCCAGCATTTT. This gives the protein CASSYFGRGGNQPQHF.